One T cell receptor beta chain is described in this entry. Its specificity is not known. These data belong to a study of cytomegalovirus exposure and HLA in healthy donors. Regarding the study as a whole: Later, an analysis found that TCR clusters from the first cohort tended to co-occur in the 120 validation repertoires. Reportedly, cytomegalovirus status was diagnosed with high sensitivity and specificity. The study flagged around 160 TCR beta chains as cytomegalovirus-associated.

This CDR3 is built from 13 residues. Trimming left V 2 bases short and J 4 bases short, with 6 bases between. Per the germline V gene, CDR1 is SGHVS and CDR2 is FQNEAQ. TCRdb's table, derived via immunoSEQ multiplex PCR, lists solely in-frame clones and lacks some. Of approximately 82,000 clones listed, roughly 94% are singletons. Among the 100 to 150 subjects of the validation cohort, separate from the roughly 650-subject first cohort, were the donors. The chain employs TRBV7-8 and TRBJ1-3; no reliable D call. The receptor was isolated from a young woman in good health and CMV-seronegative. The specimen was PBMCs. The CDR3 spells CASSLSYGNTIYF. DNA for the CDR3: TGTGCCAGCAGCTTAAGCTACGGAAACACCATATATTTT.